Below are 12 T cell receptor beta chains sequenced from a single sample in a study of cytomegalovirus exposure and HLA in healthy donors. PCR used 60 Vbeta primers and 13 Jbeta primers. Repertoires were generated with immunoSEQ multiplex PCR, while TCRdb's copy carries only in-frame clones and drops some. The table lists roughly 200,000 clones, roughly four fifths of them singletons, with 0.58% in the top ten. Material for sequencing was PBMCs. Every receptor here comes from a woman between 40 and 50 years old in good health and CMV-seronegative.

This clone was seen only a few times. The genes are TRBV4-3 and TRBJ1-2; D is perhaps TRBD1 (5 bases). V was cut by 1 base and J by 5 bases, with 11 bases left in between. The CDR3 has 14 amino acids. Per germline, CDR1 LGHNA and CDR2 YSLEER. The CDR3 protein is CASSQGQMGYGYTF. Here the CDR3 DNA reads TGCGCCAGCAGCCAAGGACAGATGGGGTATGGCTACACCTTC.

The chain recombines TRBV5-6 with TRBJ1-5, with 7 positions matching TRBD1. With V trimmed by 2 bases and J by 0 bases, 11 bases remained unmatched. This CDR3 comprises 18 residues. Germline CDR1 is SGHDT and CDR2 is YYEEEE. DNA for the CDR3: TGTGCCAGCAGCTTTGGGGGGACAGAGTTTTATAGCAATCAGCCCCAGCATTTT. The encoded protein is CASSFGGTEFYSNQPQHF.

The chain carries TRBV5-1 and TRBJ2-3; maybe TRBD1 (6 bases). This CDR3 comprises 16 residues. Germline V CDR1 and CDR2: SGHRS, YFSETQ. V lost 0 bases and J lost 5, with 16 bases in between. The CDR3 loop reads CASSLVVGALGDTQYF. The CDR3 region has the DNA TGCGCCAGCAGCTTGGTGGTGGGGGCCTTGGGAGATACGCAGTATTTT.

The chain links TRBV28 to TRBJ2-5, with 12 nucleotides matching TRBD2. V shed 6 bases and J 3 bases; nucleotides not matched to a gene: 2. This CDR3 has 14 residues. Germline values: CDR1 MDHEN, CDR2 SYDVKM. The CDR3, as DNA: TGTGCCAGCAGAACTAGCGGGGGGAAAGAGACCCAGTACTTC. Protein: CASRTSGGKETQYF.

V gene TRBV28 combines with J gene TRBJ2-5, with 10 positions matching TRBD2. The CDR3 totals 16 residues. V was clipped by 4 bases and J by 4 bases; unmatched bases: 9. Germline V gene lookup returns CDR1 MDHEN and CDR2 SYDVKM. The CDR3 DNA reads TGTGCCAGCAGTTCCCCCCAACTAGCGGGGATAGAGACCCAGTACTTC. This sequence encodes CASSSPQLAGIETQYF.

The chain has TRBV28 and TRBJ1-2, with 7 positions matching TRBD1. The length of the CDR3 is 14 residues. Germline loops: CDR1 MDHEN, CDR2 SYDVKM. Unmatched junction bases numbered 5, after V lost 2 bases and J lost 5 bases. CDR3 coding DNA: TGTGCCAGCAGTTTAAGTGCAGGGGGTTATGGCTACACCTTC. It specifies CASSLSAGGYGYTF.

This rearrangement joins TRBV6-6 to TRBJ1-6; 8 bases match TRBD1. There are 14 residues in the CDR3. With 5 bases clipped from V and 6 bases from J, the junction kept 3 bases outside the gene matches. CDR1 is MNHNY and CDR2 is SVGAGI in the germline V gene (reference sequence). Here the CDR3 DNA reads TGTGCCAGCAGTCGGACAGGGCTTAATTCACCCCTCCACTTT. Amino acid sequence: CASSRTGLNSPLHF.

The gene calls are TRBV27 and TRBJ2-2, with D perhaps matching TRBD2 (6 bases). The CDR3 has 13 amino acids. Trimming stripped 4 bases from V and 7 bases from J, with 10 bases between. Germline CDR1 and CDR2: MNHEY and SMNVEV (reference sequence). Here the CDR3 reads CASSSHGGGELFF. CDR3 DNA sequence: TGTGCCAGCAGTTCCCACGGGGGCGGGGAGCTGTTTTTT.

This clone was observed a handful of times. This chain connects TRBV27 to TRBJ1-5; a possible D gene is TRBD1 (6 bases). V shed 4 bases and J shed 6 bases, with 10 bases lying between them. The CDR3 contains 13 residues. Germline-derived CDR1 and CDR2 are MNHEY and SMNVEV (reference sequence). CDR3 DNA sequence: TGTGCCAGCAGTTGGACAGCTGTTCAGCCCCAGCATTTT. Protein sequence: CASSWTAVQPQHF.

V gene TRBV6-1 combines with J gene TRBJ2-7, with 8 bases matching TRBD1. The CDR3 loop spans 14 amino acids. The germline V gene has CDR1 MNHNS and CDR2 SASEGT. The J segment lost 0 bases and the V segment lost 3 bases, leaving 1 base of the junction unmatched. CDR3 coding DNA: TGTGCCAGCAGTGAGACAGGGGCCTCCTACGAGCAGTACTTC. Translated: CASSETGASYEQYF.

The CDR3 here is CASSVQGSNTEAFF. CDR3 nucleotides: TGTGCCAGCAGCGTTCAGGGGTCGAACACTGAAGCTTTCTTT. J is TRBJ1-1 and V is TRBV9; maybe TRBD1 (6 bases). CDR1 and CDR2 from the germline V gene are SGDLS and YYNGEE. This CDR3 spans 14 amino acids. V lost 2 bases and J 1 base, leaving 9 bases between the germline ends.

This chain links TRBV7-2 with TRBJ2-1; D may be TRBD2 (6 bases). V dropped 1 base and J dropped 7 bases, with 20 bases sitting between them. The CDR3 has 17 residues. Per germline, CDR1 SGHTA and CDR2 FQGNSA. The DNA of the CDR3 is TGTGCCAGCAGCTTAGGGTCCGGCTGGGGAGGAAAAAATGAGCAGTTCTTC. It is translated as CASSLGSGWGGKNEQFF.